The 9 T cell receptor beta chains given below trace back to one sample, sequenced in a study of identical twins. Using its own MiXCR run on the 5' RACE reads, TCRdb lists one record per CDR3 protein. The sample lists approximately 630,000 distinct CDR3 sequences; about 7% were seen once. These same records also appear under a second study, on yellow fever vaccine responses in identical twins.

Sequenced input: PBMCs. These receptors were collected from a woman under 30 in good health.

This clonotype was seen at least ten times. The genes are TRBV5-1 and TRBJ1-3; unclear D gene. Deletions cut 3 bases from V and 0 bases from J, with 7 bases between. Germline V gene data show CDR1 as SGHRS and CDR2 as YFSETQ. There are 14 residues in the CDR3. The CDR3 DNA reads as TGCGCCAGCAGCTCATCCGACTCTGGAAACACCATATATTTT. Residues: CASSSSDSGNTIYF.

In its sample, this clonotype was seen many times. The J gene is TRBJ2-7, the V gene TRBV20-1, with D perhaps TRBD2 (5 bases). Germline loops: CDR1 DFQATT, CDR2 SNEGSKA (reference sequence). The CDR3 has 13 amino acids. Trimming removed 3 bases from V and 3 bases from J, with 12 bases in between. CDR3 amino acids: CSARGVGSYEQYF. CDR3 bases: TGCAGTGCTAGGGGCGTTGGGAGCTACGAGCAGTACTTC.

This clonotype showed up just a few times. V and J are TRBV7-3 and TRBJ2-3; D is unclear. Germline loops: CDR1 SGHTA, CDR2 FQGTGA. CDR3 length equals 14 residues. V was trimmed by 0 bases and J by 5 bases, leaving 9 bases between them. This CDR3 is CASSLTREKDTQYF. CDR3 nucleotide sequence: TGTGCCAGCAGCTTAACTCGCGAAAAAGATACGCAGTATTTT.

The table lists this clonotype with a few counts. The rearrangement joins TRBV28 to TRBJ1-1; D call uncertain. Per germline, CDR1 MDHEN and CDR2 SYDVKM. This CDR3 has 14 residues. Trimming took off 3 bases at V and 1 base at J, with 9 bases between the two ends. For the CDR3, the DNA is TGTGCCAGCAGTTTCTCTGCAGCGAACACTGAAGCTTTCTTT. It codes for CASSFSAANTEAFF.

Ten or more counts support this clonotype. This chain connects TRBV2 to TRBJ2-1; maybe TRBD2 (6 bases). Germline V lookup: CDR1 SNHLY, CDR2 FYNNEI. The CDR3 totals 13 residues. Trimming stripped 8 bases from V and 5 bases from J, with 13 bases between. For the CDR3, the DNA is TGTGCCAGCGGGGGGACCGGTCACAATGAGCAGTTCTTC. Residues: CASGGTGHNEQFF. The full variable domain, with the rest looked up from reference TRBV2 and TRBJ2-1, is EPEVTQTPSHQVTQMGQEVILRCVPISNHLYFYWYRQILGQKVEFLVSFYNNEISEKSEIFDDQFSVERPDGSNFTLKIRSTKLEDSAMYFCASGGTGHNEQFFGPGTRLTVL.

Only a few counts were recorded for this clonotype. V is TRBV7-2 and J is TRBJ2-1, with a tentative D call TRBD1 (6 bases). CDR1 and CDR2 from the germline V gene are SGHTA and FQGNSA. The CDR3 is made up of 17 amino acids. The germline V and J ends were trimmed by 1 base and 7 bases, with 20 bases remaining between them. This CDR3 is CASSLVWDTIQLNEQFF. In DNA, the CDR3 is TGTGCCAGCAGCTTAGTATGGGACACCATCCAACTTAATGAGCAGTTCTTC. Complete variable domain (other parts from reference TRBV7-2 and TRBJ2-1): GAGVSQSPSNKVTEKGKDVELRCDPISGHTALYWYRQSLGQGLEFLIYFQGNSAPDKSGLPSDRFSAERTGGSVSTLTIQRTQQEDSAVYLCASSLVWDTIQLNEQFFGPGTRLTVL.

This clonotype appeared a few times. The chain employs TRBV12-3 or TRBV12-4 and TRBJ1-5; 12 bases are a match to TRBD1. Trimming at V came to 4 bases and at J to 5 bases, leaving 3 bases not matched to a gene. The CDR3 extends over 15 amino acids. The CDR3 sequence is CASSYWDRGHQPQHF. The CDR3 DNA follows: TGTGCCAGCAGTTACTGGGACAGGGGGCATCAGCCCCAGCATTTT.

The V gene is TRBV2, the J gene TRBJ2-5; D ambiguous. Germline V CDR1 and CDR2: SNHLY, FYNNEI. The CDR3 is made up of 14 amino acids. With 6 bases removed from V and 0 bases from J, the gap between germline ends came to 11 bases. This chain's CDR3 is CASSDGRNQETQYF. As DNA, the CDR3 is TGTGCCAGCAGCGACGGACGGAACCAAGAGACCCAGTACTTC.

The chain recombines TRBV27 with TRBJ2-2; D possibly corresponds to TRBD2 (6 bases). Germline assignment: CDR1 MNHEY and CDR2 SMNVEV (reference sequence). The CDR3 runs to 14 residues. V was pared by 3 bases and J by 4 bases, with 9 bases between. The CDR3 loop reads CASSLREATGELFF. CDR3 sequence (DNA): TGTGCCAGCAGTTTGAGGGAGGCCACCGGGGAGCTGTTTTTT.